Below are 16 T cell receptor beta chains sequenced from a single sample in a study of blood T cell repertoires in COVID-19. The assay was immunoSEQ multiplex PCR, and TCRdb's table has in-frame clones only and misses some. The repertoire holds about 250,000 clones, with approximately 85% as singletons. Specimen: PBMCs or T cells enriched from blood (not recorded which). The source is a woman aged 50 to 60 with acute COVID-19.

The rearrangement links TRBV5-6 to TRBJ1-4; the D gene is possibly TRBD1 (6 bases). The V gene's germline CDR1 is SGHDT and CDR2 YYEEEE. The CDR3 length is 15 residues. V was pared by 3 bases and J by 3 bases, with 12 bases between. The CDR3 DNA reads TGTGCCAGCAGCTGGCAGGGGACGGCTAATGAAAAACTGTTTTTT. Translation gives CASSWQGTANEKLFF.

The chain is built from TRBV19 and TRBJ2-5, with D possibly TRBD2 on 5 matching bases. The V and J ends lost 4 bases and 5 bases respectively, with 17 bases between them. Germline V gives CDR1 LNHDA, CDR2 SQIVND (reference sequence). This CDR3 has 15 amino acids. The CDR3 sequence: CASSTSVTSGETQYF. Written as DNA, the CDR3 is TGTGCCAGTAGTACGAGTGTCACCTCGGGGGAGACCCAGTACTTC.

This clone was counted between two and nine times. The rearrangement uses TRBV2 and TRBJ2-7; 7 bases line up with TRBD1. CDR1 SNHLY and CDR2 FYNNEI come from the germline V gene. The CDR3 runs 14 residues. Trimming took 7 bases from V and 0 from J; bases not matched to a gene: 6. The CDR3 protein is CASKGAASSYEQYF. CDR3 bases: TGTGCCAGCAAGGGGGCAGCGAGCTCCTACGAGCAGTACTTC.

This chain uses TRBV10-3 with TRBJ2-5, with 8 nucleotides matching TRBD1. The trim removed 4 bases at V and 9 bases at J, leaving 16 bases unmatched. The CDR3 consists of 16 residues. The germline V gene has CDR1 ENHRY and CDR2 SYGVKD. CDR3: CAISGRTGSGGSAQYF. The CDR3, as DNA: TGTGCCATCAGTGGTAGGACAGGGTCTGGGGGGTCGGCCCAGTACTTC.

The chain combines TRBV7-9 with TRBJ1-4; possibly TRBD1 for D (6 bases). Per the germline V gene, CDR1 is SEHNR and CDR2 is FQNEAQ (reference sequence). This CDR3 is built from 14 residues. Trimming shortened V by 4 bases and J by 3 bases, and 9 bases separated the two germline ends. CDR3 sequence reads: CASSSGQSNEKLFF. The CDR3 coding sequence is TGTGCCAGCAGCTCTGGACAGTCTAATGAAAAACTGTTTTTT.

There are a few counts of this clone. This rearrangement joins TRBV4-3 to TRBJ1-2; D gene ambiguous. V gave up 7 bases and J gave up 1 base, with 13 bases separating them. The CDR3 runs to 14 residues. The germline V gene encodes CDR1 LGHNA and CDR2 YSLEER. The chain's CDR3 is CASTSGRDNYGYTF. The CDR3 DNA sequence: TGCGCCAGCACCTCGGGGAGGGATAACTATGGCTACACCTTC.

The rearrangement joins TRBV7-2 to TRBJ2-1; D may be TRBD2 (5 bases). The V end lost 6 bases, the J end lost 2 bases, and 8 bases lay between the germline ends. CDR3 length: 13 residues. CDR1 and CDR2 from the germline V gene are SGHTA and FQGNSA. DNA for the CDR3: TGTGCCAGCAGGGACGGGGCCTACAATGAGCAGTTCTTC. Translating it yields CASRDGAYNEQFF.

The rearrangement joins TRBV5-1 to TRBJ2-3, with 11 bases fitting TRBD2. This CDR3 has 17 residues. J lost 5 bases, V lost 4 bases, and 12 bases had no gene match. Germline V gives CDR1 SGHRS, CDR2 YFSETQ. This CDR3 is CASSPLTLAGVGDTQYF. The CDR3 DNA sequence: TGCGCCAGCAGCCCGTTGACACTAGCGGGGGTAGGAGATACGCAGTATTTT.

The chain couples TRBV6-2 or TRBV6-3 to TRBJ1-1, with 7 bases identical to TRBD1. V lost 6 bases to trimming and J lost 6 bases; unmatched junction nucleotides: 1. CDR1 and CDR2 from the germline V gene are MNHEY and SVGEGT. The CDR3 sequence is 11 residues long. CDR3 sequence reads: CASSQGAEAFF. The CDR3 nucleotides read TGTGCCAGCAGCCAGGGGGCTGAAGCTTTCTTT.

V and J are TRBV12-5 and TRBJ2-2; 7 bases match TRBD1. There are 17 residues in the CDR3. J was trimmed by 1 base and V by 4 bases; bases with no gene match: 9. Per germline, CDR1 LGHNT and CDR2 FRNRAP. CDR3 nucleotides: TGTGCTAGTGGTTCCCCGGCCAGGGGGTGGAACACCGGGGAGCTGTTTTTT. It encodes CASGSPARGWNTGELFF. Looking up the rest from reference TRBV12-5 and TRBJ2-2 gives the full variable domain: DARVTQTPRHKVTEMGQEVTMRCQPILGHNTVFWYRQTMMQGLELLAYFRNRAPLDDSGMPKDRFSAEMPDATLATLKIQPSEPRDSAVYFCASGSPARGWNTGELFFGEGSRLTVL.

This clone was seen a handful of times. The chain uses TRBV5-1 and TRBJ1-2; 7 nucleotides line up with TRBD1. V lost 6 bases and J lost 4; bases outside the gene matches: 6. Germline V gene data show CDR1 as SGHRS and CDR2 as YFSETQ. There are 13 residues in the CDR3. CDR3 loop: CASNEGGSYGYTF. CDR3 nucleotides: TGCGCCAGCAACGAAGGGGGCTCCTATGGCTACACCTTC.

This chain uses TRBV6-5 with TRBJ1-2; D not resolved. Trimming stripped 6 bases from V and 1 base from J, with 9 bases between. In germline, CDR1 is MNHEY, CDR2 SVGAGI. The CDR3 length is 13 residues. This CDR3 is CASSSQVNYGYTF. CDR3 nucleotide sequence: TGTGCCAGCAGCTCCCAGGTTAACTATGGCTACACCTTC.

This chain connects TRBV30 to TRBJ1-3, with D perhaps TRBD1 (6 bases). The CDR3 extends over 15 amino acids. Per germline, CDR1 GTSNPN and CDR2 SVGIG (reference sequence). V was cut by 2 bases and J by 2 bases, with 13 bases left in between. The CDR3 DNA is TGTGCCTGGAGTTTTCCAGGGGACACTGGAAACACCATATATTTT. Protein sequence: CAWSFPGDTGNTIYF.

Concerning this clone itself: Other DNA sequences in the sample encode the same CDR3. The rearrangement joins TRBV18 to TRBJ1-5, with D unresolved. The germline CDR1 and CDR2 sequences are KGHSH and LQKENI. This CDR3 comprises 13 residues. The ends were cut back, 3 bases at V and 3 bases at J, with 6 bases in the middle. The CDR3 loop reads CASSPSSNQPQHF. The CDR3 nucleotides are TGTGCCAGCTCACCCAGTTCCAATCAGCCCCAGCATTTT.

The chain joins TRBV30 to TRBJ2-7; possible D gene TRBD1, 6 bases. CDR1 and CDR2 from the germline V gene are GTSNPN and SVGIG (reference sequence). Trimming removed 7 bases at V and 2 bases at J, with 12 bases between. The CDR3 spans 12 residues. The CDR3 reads CASSDSTYEQYF. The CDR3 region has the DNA TGTGCCTCATCGGACAGTACCTACGAGCAGTACTTC.

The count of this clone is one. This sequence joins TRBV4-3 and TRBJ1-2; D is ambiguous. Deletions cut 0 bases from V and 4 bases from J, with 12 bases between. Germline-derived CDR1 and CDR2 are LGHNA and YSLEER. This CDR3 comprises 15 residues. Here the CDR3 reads CASSQESTAVYGYTF. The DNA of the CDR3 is TGCGCCAGCAGCCAAGAAAGTACAGCCGTCTATGGCTACACCTTC.